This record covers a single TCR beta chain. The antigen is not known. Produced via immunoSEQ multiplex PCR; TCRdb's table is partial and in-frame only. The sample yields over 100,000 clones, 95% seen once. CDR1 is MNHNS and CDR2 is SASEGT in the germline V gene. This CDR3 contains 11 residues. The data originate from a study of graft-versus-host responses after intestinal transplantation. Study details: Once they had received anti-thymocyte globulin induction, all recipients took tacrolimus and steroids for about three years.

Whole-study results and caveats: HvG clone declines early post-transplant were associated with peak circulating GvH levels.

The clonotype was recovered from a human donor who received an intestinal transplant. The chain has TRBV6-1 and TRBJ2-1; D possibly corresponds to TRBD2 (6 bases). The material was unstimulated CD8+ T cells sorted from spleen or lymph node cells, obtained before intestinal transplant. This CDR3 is CALGGVNEQFF. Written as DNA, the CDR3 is TGTGCATTAGGAGGGGTCAATGAGCAGTTCTTC.